The rows below give T cell receptor beta chains drawn from one sample of a study of T cells in Graves' hyperthyroidism and ophthalmopathy. Each CDR3 protein is one row after TCRdb ran MiXCR on the multiplex PCR reads. Of over 200,000 distinct CDR3 sequences listed, roughly 15% were seen once; the top ten hold 10% to 15%. Sequenced input: blood. All receptors derive from a woman in her thirties or forties with Graves' hyperthyroidism that later progressed to Graves' ophthalmopathy. CDR3s include the opening cysteine and the closing phenylalanine or tryptophan.

TRBV2	TRBJ1-2	CASRDRGRYGYTF
TRBV20-1	TRBJ2-1	CSAWGQGFNEQFF
TRBV7-9	TRBJ1-2	CASSGRQVANYGYTF
TRBV30	TRBJ2-1	CAWSGGLTSREQFF
TRBV11-2	TRBJ1-2	CASSFPRAGGNYGYTF
TRBV20-1	TRBJ1-1	CSARVGYREAFF
TRBV19	TRBJ1-1	CASSISGMNTEAFF
TRBV24-1	TRBJ2-1	CATSDAGLAGVNEQFF
TRBV28	TRBJ1-5	CASRLRRGSNQPQHF
TRBV28	TRBJ1-4	CASSSRTGFDEKLFF
TRBV6-1	TRBJ2-2	CASSRRDIWAGELFF
TRBV6-1	TRBJ1-5	CASSPEVYPDQPQHF
TRBV6-1	TRBJ1-2	CASSSHSEMGYGYTF
TRBV4-2	TRBJ1-5	CASSQDGLGTKYSNQPQHF
TRBV27	TRBJ2-5	CASSLASGRVKTQYF
TRBV28	TRBJ2-1	CASSRQGNNEQFF
TRBV7-3	TRBJ2-1	CASSRGGNEQFF